This T cell receptor (beta chain) was found in a study of blood T cell repertoires in COVID-19. Study overall: COVID-19 samples from acute and convalescent phases originated in the United States, Italy and Spain. The analysed material was cDNA or gDNA that came from T cells, B-cell-depleted T cells, or PBMCs.

As processed by the authors: Amplified reference gene primers provided the basis for estimating nucleated cell counts. Using immunoSEQ multiplex PCR, the repertoire was profiled, and TCRdb retains in-frame clones only, with some absent. V, J and clone size derive from that table, while D and trimming were established from the DNA sequence. The sample lists about 310,000 clones, roughly 84% seen once, with 1% in the top ten. The length of the CDR3 is 15 residues. V lost 6 bases and J 1 base, leaving 16 bases between the germline ends. The germline CDR1 and CDR2 sequences are MNHNY and SVGAGI (reference sequence).

The chain carries TRBV6-6 and TRBJ2-7, with D tentatively TRBD1 (7 bases). The sample comprised peripheral blood. This clonotype was sampled from a man between 45 and 60 years old with active or convalescent COVID-19. The CDR3 region is CASSPQGGGSYEQYF. The CDR3 DNA is TGTGCCAGCAGCCCTCAGGGGGGTGGGTCCTACGAGCAGTACTTC.